Below are 10 T cell receptor beta chains sequenced from a single sample in a study of T cell responses to AZD1222 COVID-19 vaccine. Assay: immunoSEQ multiplex PCR; the TCRdb copy retains only in-frame clones and omits some. The sample yields over 200,000 clones, around 94% seen once. This material consisted of peripheral blood, taken 28 days after the second dose of the MenACWY control vaccine. These receptors were obtained from an adult who received the MenACWY meningococcal vaccine as a control.

V usage is TRBV30 and J usage is TRBJ2-7; 11 bases line up with TRBD1. This CDR3 has 14 amino acids. Germline trimming cut 1 base from V and 3 bases from J; bases unmatched to any gene: 2. The germline CDR1 and CDR2 sequences are GTSNPN and SVGIG (reference sequence). This chain's CDR3 is CAWSAGQGDYEQYF. As DNA, the CDR3 is TGTGCCTGGAGTGCGGGACAGGGGGACTACGAGCAGTACTTC.

CDR3 coding DNA: TGTGCCAGCAGCCCCCCCGGGACAGGGAGACATTCACCCCTCCACTTT. It specifies CASSPPGTGRHSPLHF. The chain joins TRBV3-1 (or the pseudogene TRBV3-2) to TRBJ1-6, with 9 bases that match TRBD1. The CDR3 totals 16 residues. The V gene's germline CDR1 is LGHDT and CDR2 YNNKEL (reference sequence). After removal of 4 bases from V and 8 bases from J, the junction contained 9 bases not matched to a gene.

V gene TRBV9 combines with J gene TRBJ2-1; possibly TRBD1 or TRBD2 for D (6 bases each). This CDR3 spans 16 amino acids. In germline, CDR1 is SGDLS, CDR2 YYNGEE. V gave up 6 bases and J gave up 2 bases, with 18 bases separating them. The CDR3 region has the DNA TGTGCCAGCACCCCGAGGGGGGAGTTAACCTACAATGAGCAGTTCTTC. It specifies CASTPRGELTYNEQFF.

Only a few counts were recorded for this clone. The chain uses TRBV12-3 or TRBV12-4 and TRBJ1-2; TRBD1 is a possible D gene (5 bases). The V gene lost 0 bases and the J gene lost 4 bases, with 6 bases spanning the gap. The CDR3 sequence is 13 residues long. The CDR3 coding sequence is TGTGCCAGCAGTTTAGCACAGGTCTATGGCTACACCTTC. Translating gives CASSLAQVYGYTF.

This chain uses TRBV15 with TRBJ1-2; possible D gene TRBD1, 6 bases. Looked up from germline, CDR1 is LNHNV and CDR2 is YYDKDF (reference sequence). The V and J ends lost 5 bases and 0 bases respectively, with 13 bases between them. This CDR3 comprises 15 residues. The CDR3 loop is CATSHNRAPNYGYTF. As DNA, the CDR3 is TGTGCCACCAGCCATAACAGGGCACCTAACTATGGCTACACCTTC.

DNA of the CDR3: TGTGCCAGCAGTTACCAAGGGAGCGGGGAGCTGTTTTTT. Translating gives CASSYQGSGELFF. The V and J genes are TRBV6-5 and TRBJ2-2; a possible D gene is TRBD2 (5 bases). V was shortened by 2 bases and J by 7 bases, with 8 bases between the two germline ends. Germline assignment: CDR1 MNHEY and CDR2 SVGAGI. The CDR3 runs to 13 residues.

The chain links TRBV7-3 to TRBJ2-1; D unclear. The germline V gene encodes CDR1 SGHTA and CDR2 FQGTGA. The CDR3 consists of 16 residues. Trimming removed 3 bases from V and 4 bases from J, with 16 bases in between. The CDR3 reads CASSLGHAVAYNEQFF. CDR3 DNA sequence: TGTGCCAGCAGCTTGGGCCATGCGGTTGCATACAATGAGCAGTTCTTC.

V is TRBV10-3 and J is TRBJ1-1; a weak D match, TRBD1 (6 bases). The germline V gene encodes CDR1 ENHRY and CDR2 SYGVKD. The V end was cut by 1 base, the J end by 7 bases, with 10 bases between. This CDR3 is 13 amino acids long. The CDR3 sequence is CAISEWTDIEAFF. CDR3 nucleotide sequence: TGTGCCATCAGTGAGTGGACAGATATTGAAGCTTTCTTT.

The genes are TRBV2 and TRBJ1-5, with D uncertain. The CDR3 length is 12 residues. From germline, CDR1 is SNHLY and CDR2 FYNNEI. V lost 4 bases and J lost 7, with 8 bases in between. The CDR3 loop reads CASSVAGQPQHF. CDR3 nucleotide sequence: TGTGCCAGCAGTGTAGCTGGGCAGCCCCAGCATTTT.

The J gene is TRBJ2-7, the V gene TRBV5-6; a possible D gene is TRBD2 (5 bases). Trimming removed 0 bases at V and 5 bases at J, with 12 bases between. This CDR3 region has 14 residues. Germline V gene lookup returns CDR1 SGHDT and CDR2 YYEEEE. CDR3 DNA sequence: TGTGCCAGCAGCTTGGGGCTAGCCCCCCACGAGCAGTACTTC. Its translation is CASSLGLAPHEQYF.